This passage covers 19 T cell receptor beta chains from one sample sequenced in a study of vaccination effects on CD4 cells after COVID-19. Antigen specificity for these receptors is unknown. The table came from immunoSEQ multiplex PCR; TCRdb's copy has only in-frame clones and leaves some out. This table holds 20,000 to 30,000 clones, over 60% found once. In the ViraFEST assay, antigen-specific CD4+ clonotypes were identified by expansion after peptide-pool stimulation. Culture proceeded for 10 days, and CD4+ T cells were then isolated. Absence of prior SARS-CoV-2 infection characterized the vaccine recipients, who showed negative nucleocapsid antibodies. The source was CD4+ T cells from PBMCs cultured with HCoV-NL63 spike peptides, collected before COVID-19 vaccination. The receptor set was obtained from a human donor who received a COVID-19 vaccine.

The V call is TRBV20-1, the J call TRBJ2-5; D is ambiguous. Germline V gene data show CDR1 as DFQATT and CDR2 as SNEGSKA (reference sequence). Trimming removed 3 bases from V and 5 bases from J, with 13 bases in between. There are 13 residues in the CDR3. The CDR3 here is CSASNTDRETQYF. The CDR3 nucleotides are TGCAGTGCTAGTAACACGGATCGGGAGACCCAGTACTTC.

The chain has TRBV9 and TRBJ1-2; 7 nucleotides match TRBD1. V dropped 4 bases and J dropped 6; count of bases not matched to a gene: 18. Per the germline V gene, CDR1 is SGDLS and CDR2 is YYNGEE. The CDR3 runs 17 residues. The CDR3 DNA reads as TGTGCCAGCAGCCCGGCGATCCGGACAGGTTCTTACGATGGCTACACCTTC. It translates to CASSPAIRTGSYDGYTF.

This clone was recorded a few times. The J gene is TRBJ1-2, the V gene TRBV18; D not certain. Trimming took 3 bases from V and 6 from J, leaving 8 bases between them. The CDR3 extends over 12 amino acids. Germline lookup yields CDR1 KGHSH and CDR2 LQKENI. The CDR3 region is CASSPVEDGYTF. The CDR3 nucleotides are TGTGCCAGCTCACCCGTTGAGGATGGCTACACCTTC.

The rearrangement uses TRBV6-1 and TRBJ1-1; no clear D gene. CDR3 length: 14 residues. V lost 3 bases to trimming and J lost 0 bases, with 8 bases between them. Germline assignment: CDR1 MNHNS and CDR2 SASEGT. CDR3 nucleotides: TGTGCCAGCAGTGAGCAGGCCCTGAACACTGAAGCTTTCTTT. Translating gives CASSEQALNTEAFF.

This sequence joins TRBV5-4 and TRBJ2-7; D tentatively reads TRBD1 or TRBD2 (5 bases each). The V and J ends lost 4 bases and 0 bases respectively, with 17 bases between them. The CDR3 has 16 residues. From germline, CDR1 is SGHNT and CDR2 YYREEE (reference sequence). The CDR3 region has the DNA TGTGCCAGCAGCCCTTCGGTGGGGGAAGGCTCCTACGAGCAGTACTTC. It translates to CASSPSVGEGSYEQYF.

The rearrangement uses TRBV3-1 (or the pseudogene TRBV3-2) and TRBJ2-7, with TRBD2 matching over 7 bases. Germline lookup yields CDR1 LGHDT and CDR2 YNNKEL (reference sequence). Unmatched junction bases numbered 7, after V lost 4 bases and J lost 1 base. The length of the CDR3 is 15 residues. CDR3 sequence: CASSPLSGISYEQYF. In DNA form, the CDR3 reads TGTGCCAGCAGCCCCTTGAGCGGGATTTCCTACGAGCAGTACTTC.

The J gene is TRBJ2-2, the V gene TRBV5-6; D is undetermined. This CDR3 spans 15 amino acids. V gave up 4 bases and J gave up 0 bases, with 10 bases separating them. The germline V gene encodes CDR1 SGHDT and CDR2 YYEEEE. The CDR3 reads CASSIRAPNTGELFF. Here the CDR3 DNA reads TGTGCCAGCAGCATCCGGGCCCCGAACACCGGGGAGCTGTTTTTT.

The rearrangement links TRBV5-8 to TRBJ2-1, with 15 nucleotides matching TRBD2. The ends lost 5 bases at V and 4 bases at J; junction bases unmatched: 10. This CDR3 comprises 18 residues. The V gene's germline CDR1 is SGHTS and CDR2 YDEGEE. For the CDR3, the DNA is TGTGCCAGCAGTTATACCGGGACTAGCGGGGGGATATACAATGAGCAGTTCTTC. Amino acids: CASSYTGTSGGIYNEQFF.

The gene calls are TRBV29-1 and TRBJ1-4; a possible D gene is TRBD1 (6 bases). This CDR3 comprises 13 residues. Germline-derived CDR1 and CDR2 are SQVTM and ANQGSEA. Trimming removed 7 bases at V and 8 bases at J, with 17 bases between. The CDR3 nucleotides read TGCAGCGCCCTAGGGGGGGCTAGGGAAAAACTGTTTTTT. It specifies CSALGGAREKLFF.

The chain employs TRBV11-2 and TRBJ1-5; D remains unclear. Looked up from germline, CDR1 is SGHAT and CDR2 is FQNNGV. The V end lost 0 bases, the J end lost 0 bases, and 6 bases lay between the germline ends. The CDR3 totals 15 residues. The CDR3 DNA follows: TGTGCCAGCAGCTTAGATAGGTATAGCAATCAGCCCCAGCATTTT. Protein sequence: CASSLDRYSNQPQHF.

This clone was observed once. This chain's CDR3 is CASRDFRANEKLFF. The CDR3 DNA follows: TGTGCCAGCAGAGACTTCAGAGCTAATGAAAAACTGTTTTTT. The chain recombines TRBV2 with TRBJ1-4, with D unresolved. Germline CDR1 reads SNHLY; CDR2 reads FYNNEI. Trimming removed 6 bases from V and 3 bases from J, with 11 bases in between. The CDR3 has 14 amino acids.

This clone occurred a few times. The J gene is TRBJ1-1, the V gene TRBV5-4; the D gene is possibly TRBD1 (6 bases). Looked up from germline, CDR1 is SGHNT and CDR2 is YYREEE (reference sequence). This CDR3 is 12 amino acids long. Trimming left V 2 bases short and J 10 bases short, with 12 bases between. CDR3 region: CASSLQGRAAFF. As DNA, the CDR3 is TGTGCCAGCAGCTTACAGGGAAGGGCAGCTTTCTTT.

The chain has TRBV25-1 and TRBJ2-3, with 8 positions matching TRBD2. Trimming at V came to 1 base and at J to 4 bases, leaving 4 bases not matched to a gene. This CDR3 contains 15 residues. Germline V gene sequence: CDR1 MGHDK, CDR2 SYGVNS. The CDR3 region has the DNA TGTGCCAGCAGTGAATTTTCGGGGGGGGCAGATACGCAGTATTTT. The encoded protein is CASSEFSGGADTQYF.

This rearrangement joins TRBV18 to TRBJ1-1; 7 bases line up with TRBD1. The CDR3 extends over 16 amino acids. V was clipped by 2 bases and J by 0 bases; unmatched bases: 6. The V gene's germline CDR1 is KGHSH and CDR2 LQKENI. CDR3 residues: CASSPNPTGLNTEAFF. The CDR3 nucleotides read TGTGCCAGCTCACCAAACCCGACAGGGTTGAACACTGAAGCTTTCTTT.

The V call is TRBV2, the J call TRBJ2-2, with a tentative D call TRBD2 (5 bases). Germline CDR1 and CDR2: SNHLY and FYNNEI. V shed 2 bases and J shed 4 bases, with 14 bases lying between them. The CDR3 sequence is 16 residues long. The chain's CDR3 is CASSEQSGFGTGELFF. CDR3 bases: TGTGCCAGCAGTGAACAATCGGGATTCGGCACCGGGGAGCTGTTTTTT. Supplemented by reference TRBV2 and TRBJ2-2, the full variable domain reads EPEVTQTPSHQVTQMGQEVILRCVPISNHLYFYWYRQILGQKVEFLVSFYNNEISEKSEIFDDQFSVERPDGSNFTLKIRSTKLEDSAMYFCASSEQSGFGTGELFFGEGSRLTVL.

A word on this clone: A much larger clone is a single base away; this may be a read error. The chain recombines TRBV6-6 with TRBJ1-1; D might be TRBD1 (6 bases). The length of the CDR3 is 14 residues. Germline assignment: CDR1 MNHNY and CDR2 SVGAGI (reference sequence). V shed 0 bases and J shed 1 base, with 6 bases lying between them. For the CDR3, the DNA is TGTGCCAGCAGTTACTCCAGGGGGAACACTGAAGCTTTCTTT. Translation gives CASSYSRGNTEAFF.

V gene TRBV4-1 combines with J gene TRBJ2-2; 7 bases map to TRBD1. CDR1 and CDR2 from the germline V gene are MGHRA and YSYEKL. The CDR3 length is 15 residues. The trim removed 2 bases at V and 4 bases at J, leaving 4 bases unmatched. The CDR3: CASSQRQGITGELFF. The CDR3 DNA reads TGCGCCAGCAGCCAAAGACAGGGTATCACCGGGGAGCTGTTTTTT.

This rearrangement joins TRBV4-1 to TRBJ1-5; no reliable D call. Trimming took 5 bases from V and 2 from J, leaving 10 bases between them. CDR3 length equals 14 residues. Germline V CDR1 and CDR2: MGHRA, YSYEKL. CDR3 sequence reads: CASSAPGGNQPQHF. CDR3 nucleotides: TGCGCCAGCAGCGCCCCAGGCGGCAATCAGCCCCAGCATTTT.

In this sample, this clone turned up once. This chain uses TRBV2 with TRBJ1-5, with D perhaps matching TRBD1 (5 bases). The CDR3 length is 13 residues. With 4 bases removed from V and 6 bases from J, the gap between germline ends came to 10 bases. Per germline, CDR1 SNHLY and CDR2 FYNNEI. This CDR3 is CASSGQLGQPQHF. The CDR3 DNA follows: TGTGCCAGCAGTGGACAGTTGGGTCAGCCCCAGCATTTT.